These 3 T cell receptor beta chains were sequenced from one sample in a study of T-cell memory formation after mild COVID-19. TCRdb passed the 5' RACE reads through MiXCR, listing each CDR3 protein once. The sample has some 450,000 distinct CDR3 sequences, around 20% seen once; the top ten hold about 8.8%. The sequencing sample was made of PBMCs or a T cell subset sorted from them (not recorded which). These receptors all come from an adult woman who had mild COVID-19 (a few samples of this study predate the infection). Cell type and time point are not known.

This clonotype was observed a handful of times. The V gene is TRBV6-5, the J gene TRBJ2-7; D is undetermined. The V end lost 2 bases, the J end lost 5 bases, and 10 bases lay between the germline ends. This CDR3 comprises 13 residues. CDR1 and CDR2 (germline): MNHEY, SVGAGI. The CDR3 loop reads CASSYGEFNEQYF. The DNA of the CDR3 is TGTGCCAGCAGTTACGGGGAATTTAACGAGCAGTACTTC.

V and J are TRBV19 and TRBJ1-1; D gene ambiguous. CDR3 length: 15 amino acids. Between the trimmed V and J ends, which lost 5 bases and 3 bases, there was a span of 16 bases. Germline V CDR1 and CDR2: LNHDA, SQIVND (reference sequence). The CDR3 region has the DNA TGTGCCAGTAGTCTTCGACCGGGATCGGACACTGAAGCTTTCTTT. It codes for CASSLRPGSDTEAFF.

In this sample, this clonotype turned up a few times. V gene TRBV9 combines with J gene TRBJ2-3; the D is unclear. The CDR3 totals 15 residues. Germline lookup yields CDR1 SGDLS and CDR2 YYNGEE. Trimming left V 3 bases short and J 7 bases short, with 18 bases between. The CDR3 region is CASSGGRVDRNTQYF. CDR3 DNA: TGTGCCAGCAGCGGAGGCCGGGTCGATAGGAATACGCAGTATTTT. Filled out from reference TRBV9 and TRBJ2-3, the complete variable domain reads DSGVTQTPKHLITATGQRVTLRCSPRSGDLSVYWYQQSLDQGLQFLIQYYNGEERAKGNILERFSAQQFPDLHSELNLSSLELGDSALYFCASSGGRVDRNTQYFGPGTRLTVL.